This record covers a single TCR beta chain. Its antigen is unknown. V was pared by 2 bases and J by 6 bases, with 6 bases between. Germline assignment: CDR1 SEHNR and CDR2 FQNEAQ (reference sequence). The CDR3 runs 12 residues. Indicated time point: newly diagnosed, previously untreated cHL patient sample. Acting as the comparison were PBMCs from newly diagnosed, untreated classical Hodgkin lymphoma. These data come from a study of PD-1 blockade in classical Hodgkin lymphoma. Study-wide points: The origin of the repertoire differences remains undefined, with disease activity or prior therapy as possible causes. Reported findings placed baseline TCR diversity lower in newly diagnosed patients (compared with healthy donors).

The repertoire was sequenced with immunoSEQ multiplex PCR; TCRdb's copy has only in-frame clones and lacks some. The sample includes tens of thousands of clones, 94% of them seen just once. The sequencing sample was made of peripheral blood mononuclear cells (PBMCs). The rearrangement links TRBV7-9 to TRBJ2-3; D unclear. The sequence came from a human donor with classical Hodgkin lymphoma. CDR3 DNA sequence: TGTGCCAGCAGCTTATCTGGGGATACGCAGTATTTT. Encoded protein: CASSLSGDTQYF.